The 5 T cell receptor beta chains in this list originate from one sample, sequenced in a study of T cell repertoires in cytomegalovirus infection. TCRdb itself ran the reads through MiXCR, one entry per CDR3 protein. Among about 310,000 distinct CDR3 sequences listed, 15% to 20% were seen once. The specimen was PBMCs. All receptors derive from a human donor in good health (CMV status not recorded). Some clones in this sample may be carry-over from other donors' samples.

This chain links TRBV5-1 with TRBJ2-7; 7 nucleotides match TRBD1. The CDR3 loop spans 15 amino acids. CDR1 is SGHRS, CDR2 YFSETQ, per germline. J lost 0 bases, V lost 4 bases, and 7 bases had no gene match. CDR3 sequence: CASSASTGNSYEQYF. The CDR3 nucleotides read TGCGCCAGCAGCGCCTCGACAGGGAACTCCTACGAGCAGTACTTC.

This clonotype was seen more than once but under ten times. The J gene is TRBJ2-6, the V gene TRBV20-1; 7 bases are a match to TRBD2. Trimming took 3 bases from V and 0 from J; bases not matched to a gene: 5. Looked up from germline, CDR1 is DFQATT and CDR2 is SNEGSKA (reference sequence). The CDR3 runs 16 residues. CDR3 nucleotide sequence: TGCAGTGCTAGTGAGTGGACTAGCTCTGGGGCCAACGTCCTGACTTTC. Encoded protein: CSASEWTSSGANVLTF.

The sample holds many counts of this clonotype. The chain employs TRBV7-6 and TRBJ2-7; D might be TRBD1 (5 bases). The CDR3 length is 13 residues. Germline CDR1 SGHVS, CDR2 FNYEAQ. The V end lost 1 base, the J end lost 6 bases, and 10 bases lay between the germline ends. CDR3 protein: CASSLGDSLEQYF. CDR3 coding DNA: TGTGCCAGCAGCTTAGGTGACAGCCTCGAGCAGTACTTC.

The table lists this clonotype with a few counts. This rearrangement joins TRBV7-6 to TRBJ1-5, with a tentative D call TRBD1 (5 bases). The V and J ends lost 5 bases and 0 bases respectively, with 23 bases between them. This CDR3 comprises 19 residues. Germline V CDR1 and CDR2: SGHVS, FNYEAQ. CDR3 protein: CASSPSPSGTIDSNQPQHF. The CDR3 DNA is TGTGCCAGCAGCCCATCTCCTTCCGGGACGATTGATAGCAATCAGCCCCAGCATTTT. The entire variable domain, with the rest obtained from reference TRBV7-6 and TRBJ1-5, is as follows: GAGVSQSPRYKVTKRGQDVALRCDPISGHVSLYWYRQALGQGPEFLTYFNYEAQQDKSGLPNDRFSAERPEGSISTLTIQRTEQRDSAMYRCASSPSPSGTIDSNQPQHFGDGTRLSIL.

This chain links TRBV18 with TRBJ2-5; 7 bases align to TRBD1. V lost 1 base and J lost 1; bases outside the gene matches: 6. The germline V gene has CDR1 KGHSH and CDR2 LQKENI. The CDR3 runs to 16 residues. CDR3 bases: TGTGCCAGCTCACCACGATTCGGGACAGTCCAAGAGACCCAGTACTTC. Its protein is CASSPRFGTVQETQYF.